This T cell receptor (beta chain) was obtained from a study of shared clonotypes between healthy human individuals. CD8 cells regarded as naive lacked CD45RO, were positively chosen for CCR7, and omitted terminally differentiated effector memory CD45RA+ cells. The count of this clone is one. Other DNA variants within this sample encode the same CDR3. There are 13 residues in the CDR3. V lost 1 base and J lost 7, with 8 bases in between. Germline CDR1 and CDR2: PRHDT and FYEKMQ (reference sequence). Profiled with immunoSEQ multiplex PCR; TCRdb holds only in-frame clones, not every one. The data contain millions of clones, about 95% of them singletons.

The chain recombines TRBV13 with TRBJ2-1; the D call may be TRBD1 or TRBD2 (6 bases each). The sample was naive CD8+ T cells sorted from blood. This TCR derives from a man aged 18 to 35 in good health. CDR3 protein: CASSLVGGNEQFF. In nucleotides, the CDR3 is TGTGCCAGCAGCTTAGTAGGGGGGAATGAGCAGTTCTTC.